This entry lists 18 T cell receptor beta chains sequenced from one sample in a study of shared clonotypes between healthy human individuals. Using immunoSEQ multiplex PCR, the repertoire was profiled, and TCRdb retains in-frame clones only, with some absent. The sample includes hundreds of thousands of clones, 90% to 97% of them seen just once. In the naive CD8 group, cells lacked CD45RO and were positively selected for CCR7, so terminally differentiated effector memory CD45RA+ cells were left out. The sequenced sample was naive CD8+ T cells sorted from blood. The origin of the receptors is a woman younger than 45 in good health.

The V gene is TRBV19, the J gene TRBJ2-2, with D uncertain. The germline V gene encodes CDR1 LNHDA and CDR2 SQIVND (reference sequence). V shed 7 bases and J shed 3 bases, with 12 bases lying between them. The CDR3 totals 14 residues. CDR3 DNA sequence: TGTGCCAGTACGTGGGGTATCGACACCGGGGAGCTGTTTTTT. Protein sequence: CASTWGIDTGELFF.

The CDR3 loop reads CASSSLGQPQHF. CDR3 bases: TGTGCCAGCAGCTCCTTAGGGCAGCCCCAGCATTTT. The rearrangement uses TRBV7-9 and TRBJ1-5; D remains ambiguous. Between the trimmed V and J ends, which lost 4 bases and 7 bases, there was a span of 8 bases. The germline CDR1 and CDR2 sequences are SEHNR and FQNEAQ (reference sequence). This CDR3 has 12 residues.

V and J are TRBV7-9 and TRBJ1-1; 8 nucleotides agree with TRBD1. From germline, CDR1 is SEHNR and CDR2 FQNEAQ (reference sequence). The trim removed 3 bases at V and 4 bases at J, leaving 7 bases unmatched. The length of the CDR3 is 15 residues. The CDR3 sequence is CASSFQGASGTEAFF. Here the CDR3 DNA reads TGTGCCAGCAGCTTTCAGGGGGCGTCGGGCACTGAAGCTTTCTTT.

The chain carries TRBV5-6 and TRBJ1-1, with unresolved D. This CDR3 region has 14 residues. The ends were cut back, 0 bases at V and 1 base at J, with 7 bases in the middle. Germline V gives CDR1 SGHDT, CDR2 YYEEEE. For the CDR3, the DNA is TGTGCCAGCAGCTTGGGGCCTCAGAACACTGAAGCTTTCTTT. It yields the protein CASSLGPQNTEAFF.

The rearrangement joins TRBV30 to TRBJ2-1, with a tentative D call TRBD2 (6 bases). Per germline, CDR1 GTSNPN and CDR2 SVGIG (reference sequence). The CDR3 contains 13 residues. Trimming removed 4 bases from V and 7 bases from J, with 14 bases in between. CDR3 region: CAWTPSDWNEQFF. The CDR3 nucleotides read TGTGCCTGGACCCCTAGCGACTGGAATGAGCAGTTCTTC. The complete variable domain, with remaining parts taken from reference TRBV30 and TRBJ2-1, reads SQTIHQWPATLVQPVGSPLSLECTVEGTSNPNLYWYRQAAGRGLQLLFYSVGIGQISSEVPQNLSASRPQDRQFILSSKKLLLSDSGFYLCAWTPSDWNEQFFGPGTRLTVL.

The chain recombines TRBV27 with TRBJ2-3, with D possibly being TRBD1 (5 bases). CDR3 size: 16 residues. V was trimmed by 5 bases and J by 2 bases, leaving 17 bases between them. Per the germline V gene, CDR1 is MNHEY and CDR2 is SMNVEV (reference sequence). CDR3 residues: CASSPRAGWDTDTQYF. The CDR3 DNA reads as TGTGCCAGCAGTCCCAGGGCAGGATGGGACACAGATACGCAGTATTTT.

J is TRBJ2-7 and V is TRBV2, with unresolved D. This CDR3 contains 14 residues. V was cut by 3 bases and J by 2 bases, with 11 bases left in between. Germline V CDR1 and CDR2: SNHLY, FYNNEI. The CDR3 nucleotides are TGTGCCAGCAGTGAGTCTGGAACCACCTACGAGCAGTACTTC. Translating it yields CASSESGTTYEQYF.

The rearrangement joins TRBV11-2 to TRBJ2-7; no firm D call. The CDR3 is made up of 15 amino acids. V shed 8 bases and J shed 0 bases, with 17 bases lying between them. Germline CDR1 is SGHAT and CDR2 is FQNNGV. In nucleotides, the CDR3 is TGTGCCAGCTCCGTGGCTGGGCTGAGCTCCTACGAGCAGTACTTC. Translated: CASSVAGLSSYEQYF.

Points on this clone: This sample also contains other DNA sequences that code for the same CDR3. The chain has TRBV11-2 and TRBJ2-2, with D uncertain. The CDR3 consists of 12 residues. Per the germline V gene, CDR1 is SGHAT and CDR2 is FQNNGV. Trimming stripped 5 bases from V and 1 base from J, with 2 bases between. CDR3 bases: TGTGCCAGCAGCCTGAACACCGGGGAGCTGTTTTTT. Its protein product is CASSLNTGELFF.

This clone was detected only once. V usage is TRBV27 and J usage is TRBJ2-7; tentative D call: TRBD2 (5 bases). This CDR3 region has 14 residues. Germline loops: CDR1 MNHEY, CDR2 SMNVEV (reference sequence). The V end was cut by 2 bases, the J end by 0 bases, with 8 bases between. Written as DNA, the CDR3 is TGTGCCAGCAGTTTAGACGGGATCTCCTACGAGCAGTACTTC. Amino acids: CASSLDGISYEQYF.

The chain carries TRBV18 and TRBJ2-3; 8 positions agree with TRBD2. Germline CDR1 reads KGHSH; CDR2 reads LQKENI. This CDR3 contains 16 residues. J gave up 6 bases and V 4 bases, and 12 bases lay outside the gene matches. CDR3 coding DNA: TGTGCCAGCTCACGTGAGGGAGCGGGAGCTTCGGATACGCAGTATTTT. It translates to CASSREGAGASDTQYF.

This chain links TRBV27 with TRBJ2-3, with unresolved D. Trimming removed 6 bases at V and 3 bases at J, with 16 bases between. CDR1 and CDR2 from the germline V gene are MNHEY and SMNVEV (reference sequence). The CDR3 is 15 amino acids. DNA of the CDR3: TGTGCCAGCAGCCCCCTCAGCGCGGTGACAGATACGCAGTATTTT. It yields the protein CASSPLSAVTDTQYF.

The gene calls are TRBV4-1 and TRBJ1-2; no firm D call. The ends were cut back, 4 bases at V and 0 bases at J, with 18 bases in the middle. This CDR3 is 17 amino acids long. The germline CDR1 and CDR2 sequences are MGHRA and YSYEKL. The CDR3 DNA reads TGCGCCAGCAGCCTAAAAAGCACGCCGGAAGCTAACTATGGCTACACCTTC. Its translation: CASSLKSTPEANYGYTF.

The CDR3 region has the DNA TGTGCCAGCAGCTCCCCATTCGCGGGGAGCTCCTACAATGAGCAGTTCTTC. Translated, it gives CASSSPFAGSSYNEQFF. The chain has TRBV11-2 and TRBJ2-1; TRBD2 is a possible D gene (6 bases). The V and J ends lost 4 bases and 0 bases respectively, with 16 bases between them. The length of the CDR3 is 17 residues. The germline CDR1 and CDR2 sequences are SGHAT and FQNNGV.

The rearrangement uses TRBV19 and TRBJ2-7, with a possible D match to TRBD1 (5 bases). Germline CDR1 is LNHDA and CDR2 is SQIVND (reference sequence). Trimming left V 4 bases short and J 0 bases short, with 13 bases between. CDR3 length: 15 amino acids. The CDR3 here is CASSTTHRSSYEQYF. CDR3 coding DNA: TGTGCCAGTAGTACAACTCACAGGAGCTCCTACGAGCAGTACTTC.

This clone was found once. This chain links TRBV5-6 with TRBJ2-2; perhaps TRBD1 as D (6 bases). Per germline, CDR1 SGHDT and CDR2 YYEEEE. This CDR3 spans 13 amino acids. Trimming cost V 7 bases and J 5 bases, with 12 bases left between them. DNA of the CDR3: TGTGCCAGCTTTCAGGGGCGGACCGGGGAGCTGTTTTTT. Translated, it gives CASFQGRTGELFF.

The chain employs TRBV29-1 and TRBJ2-5; tentatively, D is TRBD2 (6 bases). The end of the DNA fits TRBJ2-7 better, so the J call may be wrong. This CDR3 is built from 13 residues. CDR1 is SQVTM and CDR2 is ANQGSEA in the germline V gene. In nucleotides, the CDR3 is TGCAGCGTTGAAGGGGAGGAGACCTACGAGCAGTACTTC. This gives the protein CSVEGEETYEQYF.

The rearrangement joins TRBV7-9 to TRBJ2-1, with a tentative D call TRBD2 (6 bases). V was clipped by 6 bases and J by 7 bases, with 16 bases between them. The germline V gene has CDR1 SEHNR and CDR2 FQNEAQ (reference sequence). The CDR3 spans 14 residues. The CDR3 DNA reads as TGTGCCAGCAGAGACGGGGGAGGTCGAAATGAGCAGTTCTTC. This sequence encodes CASRDGGGRNEQFF.